Shown below are 24 T cell receptor beta chains from a single sample sequenced in a study of blood T cell repertoires in COVID-19. Clones were sequenced by immunoSEQ multiplex PCR, and TCRdb holds only the in-frame ones, with some missing. This sample has roughly 200,000 clones, with around 90% found just once. The source material was peripheral blood. The receptors come from a man between 40 and 49 years old with active or convalescent COVID-19.

The V gene is TRBV7-2, the J gene TRBJ2-1, with 12 nucleotides matching TRBD2. This CDR3 is 17 amino acids long. V dropped 2 bases and J dropped 7; count of bases not matched to a gene: 9. Germline CDR1 and CDR2: SGHTA and FQGNSA. In nucleotides, the CDR3 is TGTGCCAGCAGCTTATGGGCTAGCGGGGGGGGCGAAAATGAGCAGTTCTTC. It specifies CASSLWASGGGENEQFF.

The chain combines TRBV27 with TRBJ2-7, with 7 bases identical to TRBD1. This CDR3 comprises 15 residues. Losses at the gene ends were 5 bases for V and 3 bases for J; bases not matched to a gene: 10. CDR1 is MNHEY and CDR2 is SMNVEV in the germline V gene (reference sequence). The CDR3 coding sequence is TGTGCCAGCAGTGTACTCACAGGGGACCGCTACGAGCAGTACTTC. The encoded protein is CASSVLTGDRYEQYF.

The gene calls are TRBV5-1 and TRBJ2-5, with D perhaps matching TRBD2 (7 bases). CDR1 and CDR2 (germline): SGHRS, YFSETQ. There are 17 residues in the CDR3. The V end lost 0 bases, the J end lost 4 bases, and 19 bases lay between the germline ends. This CDR3 reads CASSLGLRAGALETQYF. The DNA of the CDR3 is TGCGCCAGCAGCTTGGGATTGCGTGCGGGGGCCCTAGAGACCCAGTACTTC.

This clone showed up just once. The V and J genes are TRBV5-1 and TRBJ2-2; TRBD2 matches 7 bases. This CDR3 comprises 15 residues. Looked up from germline, CDR1 is SGHRS and CDR2 is YFSETQ. The V and J ends lost 3 bases and 2 bases, in that order; junction bases with no gene match: 4. The CDR3 region has the DNA TGCGCCAGCAGCTCGGGACTACCTAACACCGGGGAGCTGTTTTTT. The encoded protein is CASSSGLPNTGELFF.

Points on this clone: One end of the junction varies from germline; a read error may be responsible. The V and J genes are TRBV7-7 and TRBJ2-2; 10 bases are shared with TRBD2. Germline assignment: CDR1 SSHAT and CDR2 FNYEAQ (reference sequence). This CDR3 is 16 amino acids long. The CDR3 DNA is TGTGCTAGCAGCTTGATAGCGGGGGGGAACACCGGGGAGCTGTTTTTT. Its protein product is CASSLIAGGNTGELFF.

As for this clone: This same CDR3 is encoded by further DNA sequences in the sample. V is TRBV3-1 (or the pseudogene TRBV3-2) and J is TRBJ1-2; D remains unclear. Per the germline V gene, CDR1 is LGHDT and CDR2 is YNNKEL (reference sequence). Trimming left V 1 base short and J 6 bases short, with 9 bases between. The CDR3 is 13 amino acids. CDR3 sequence: CASSQGGPHGYTF. CDR3 coding DNA: TGTGCCAGCAGCCAAGGAGGGCCGCATGGCTACACCTTC.

The table lists this clone with a count of one. The rearrangement links TRBV27 to TRBJ1-5; the match to TRBD1 covers 8 bases. The CDR3 is made up of 13 amino acids. J gave up 6 bases and V 8 bases, and 6 bases lay outside the gene matches. Germline assignment: CDR1 MNHEY and CDR2 SMNVEV (reference sequence). The CDR3 loop reads CASGTGGFQPQHF. The CDR3 DNA reads as TGTGCCAGCGGTACAGGGGGATTTCAGCCCCAGCATTTT.

The table lists this clone with a count of one. As DNA, the CDR3 is TGTGCCAGCAGCTCCATGGGGCCACATGGCTACACCTTC. Protein: CASSSMGPHGYTF. The chain links TRBV6-5 to TRBJ1-2; D is perhaps TRBD1 (5 bases). Looked up from germline, CDR1 is MNHEY and CDR2 is SVGAGI. Trimming removed 6 bases at V and 6 bases at J, with 14 bases between. The CDR3 extends over 13 amino acids.

The chain couples TRBV2 to TRBJ1-6, with a weak D call TRBD1 (5 bases). V was shortened by 8 bases and J by 7 bases, with 12 bases between the two germline ends. Germline assignment: CDR1 SNHLY and CDR2 FYNNEI. This CDR3 is built from 13 residues. The CDR3 DNA reads TGTGCCAGCTATAACGGGGGGAATTCACCCCTCCACTTT. It translates to CASYNGGNSPLHF.

The chain has TRBV7-3 and TRBJ2-1; 15 bases align to TRBD2. The germline gives CDR1 SGHTA, CDR2 FQGTGA. The CDR3 runs to 17 residues. V lost 3 bases to trimming and J lost 9 bases; unmatched junction nucleotides: 9. The CDR3 region has the DNA TGTGCCAGCAGCTTTAAATGGACTAGCGGGGGGGCAGGTGAGCAGTTCTTC. Amino acids: CASSFKWTSGGAGEQFF. The full variable domain, completed using reference TRBV7-3 and TRBJ2-1, is GAGVSQTPSNKVTEKGKYVELRCDPISGHTALYWYRQSLGQGPEFLIYFQGTGAADDSGLPNDRFFAVRPEGSVSTLKIQRTERGDSAVYLCASSFKWTSGGAGEQFFGPGTRLTVL.

The chain joins TRBV5-1 to TRBJ2-7; D is ambiguous. CDR1 SGHRS and CDR2 YFSETQ come from the germline V gene. CDR3 length equals 13 residues. V gave up 0 bases and J gave up 1 base, with 5 bases separating them. DNA of the CDR3: TGCGCCAGCAGCTTGGGGCAGTCCTACGAGCAGTACTTC. Encoded protein: CASSLGQSYEQYF. Full variable domain (rest looked up from reference TRBV5-1 and TRBJ2-7): KAGVTQTPRYLIKTRGQQVTLSCSPISGHRSVSWYQQTPGQGLQFLFEYFSETQRNKGNFPGRFSGRQFSNSRSEMNVSTLELGDSALYLCASSLGQSYEQYFGPGTRLTVT.

This clone has a handful of counts. The CDR3 spells CASSFAVSPLHF. The CDR3 bases are TGTGCCAGCAGTTTTGCGGTCTCACCCCTCCACTTT. The rearrangement uses TRBV12-3 or TRBV12-4 and TRBJ1-6; no clear D. With 3 bases removed from V and 10 bases from J, the gap between germline ends came to 7 bases. The CDR3 has 12 amino acids.

The V gene is TRBV7-9, the J gene TRBJ2-3; D unresolved. The CDR3 is 12 residues long. Germline V gene sequence: CDR1 SEHNR, CDR2 FQNEAQ (reference sequence). Trimming left V 1 base short and J 8 bases short, with 7 bases between. DNA of the CDR3: TGTGCCAGCAGCTTAGAACGCGGTACGCAGTATTTT. Its translation is CASSLERGTQYF.

The chain combines TRBV3-1 (or the pseudogene TRBV3-2) with TRBJ1-1; D is possibly TRBD1 (5 bases). The V end was cut by 4 bases, the J end by 5 bases, with 20 bases between. This CDR3 has 16 residues. Germline V gene sequence: CDR1 LGHDT, CDR2 YNNKEL (reference sequence). This CDR3 reads CASSPSGSHWGTEAFF. CDR3 coding DNA: TGTGCCAGCAGCCCTTCAGGGTCTCATTGGGGTACTGAAGCTTTCTTT.

This clone was seen a single time. V gene TRBV7-3 combines with J gene TRBJ2-2; 9 nucleotides agree with TRBD1. Trimming removed 6 bases from V and 5 bases from J; junction bases left unmatched: 4. The CDR3 loop spans 14 amino acids. In germline, CDR1 is SGHTA, CDR2 FQGTGA. The CDR3 loop is CASSRQGVTGELFF. The CDR3 nucleotides are TGTGCCAGCAGTCGACAGGGGGTGACCGGGGAGCTGTTTTTT. The full variable domain, rest sourced from reference TRBV7-3 and TRBJ2-2, is GAGVSQTPSNKVTEKGKYVELRCDPISGHTALYWYRQSLGQGPEFLIYFQGTGAADDSGLPNDRFFAVRPEGSVSTLKIQRTERGDSAVYLCASSRQGVTGELFFGEGSRLTVL.

V gene TRBV30 combines with J gene TRBJ1-6; the D is unclear. The germline CDR1 and CDR2 sequences are GTSNPN and SVGIG (reference sequence). The CDR3 loop spans 15 amino acids. Trimming removed 4 bases at V and 8 bases at J, with 18 bases between. CDR3 in DNA: TGTGCCTGGACCCTTACCGGGTCAACTCATTCACCCCTCCACTTT. Its protein product is CAWTLTGSTHSPLHF. The complete variable domain, with remaining parts taken from reference TRBV30 and TRBJ1-6, reads SQTIHQWPATLVQPVGSPLSLECTVEGTSNPNLYWYRQAAGRGLQLLFYSVGIGQISSEVPQNLSASRPQDRQFILSSKKLLLSDSGFYLCAWTLTGSTHSPLHFGNGTRLTVT.

This clone was detected only a few times. This chain links TRBV30 with TRBJ2-7; no definite D call. Germline values: CDR1 GTSNPN, CDR2 SVGIG (reference sequence). CDR3 length: 14 residues. The V end was cut by 2 bases, the J end by 2 bases, with 13 bases between. The CDR3 protein is CAWSFYQRTYEQYF. CDR3 bases: TGTGCCTGGAGTTTCTACCAAAGAACCTACGAGCAGTACTTC.

This clone was seen only once. The rearrangement joins TRBV19 to TRBJ2-1; 7 positions match TRBD2. The CDR3 loop spans 15 amino acids. Trimming at V came to 3 bases and at J to 0 bases, leaving 2 bases not matched to a gene. Per germline, CDR1 LNHDA and CDR2 SQIVND (reference sequence). The CDR3 DNA sequence: TGTGCCAGTAGTATCCTAGCGGACTCCTACAATGAGCAGTTCTTC. Translated, it gives CASSILADSYNEQFF.

The V and J genes are TRBV10-3 and TRBJ2-6; a weak D match, TRBD2 (5 bases). V was cut by 10 bases and J by 3 bases, with 7 bases left in between. CDR1 is ENHRY, CDR2 SYGVKD, per germline. This CDR3 spans 12 amino acids. CDR3 region: CATRGGANVLTF. CDR3 DNA: TGTGCCACCCGGGGTGGGGCCAACGTCCTGACTTTC.

A single count supports this clone. The chain couples TRBV4-2 to TRBJ2-7; TRBD1 agrees at 7 bases. This CDR3 comprises 14 residues. Germline CDR1 is LGHNA and CDR2 is YNFKEQ. V lost 1 base, J lost 2 bases, and 2 bases stayed unmatched. The CDR3 region is CASSQGDRPYEQYF. The CDR3 coding sequence is TGTGCCAGCAGCCAAGGGGACAGACCCTACGAGCAGTACTTC.

The chain recombines TRBV5-4 with TRBJ1-1, with 12 bases fitting TRBD1. This CDR3 contains 17 residues. From germline, CDR1 is SGHNT and CDR2 YYREEE (reference sequence). V lost 5 bases to trimming and J lost 0 bases; unmatched junction nucleotides: 8. The CDR3 loop is CASRPGTGGWVNTEAFF. Written as DNA, the CDR3 is TGTGCCAGCAGACCGGGGACAGGGGGCTGGGTGAACACTGAAGCTTTCTTT.

The chain combines TRBV28 with TRBJ1-6; TRBD1 matches at 10 bases. The CDR3 sequence is 14 residues long. The ends lost 7 bases at V and 14 bases at J; junction bases unmatched: 11. Germline values: CDR1 MDHEN, CDR2 SYDVKM. CDR3 coding DNA: TGTGCCAGCAAGTATACGGGACAGGGGACATCCCTCCACTTT. Translation gives CASKYTGQGTSLHF.

This clone showed up just a few times. The chain joins TRBV19 to TRBJ1-1; tentatively, D is TRBD1 (5 bases). The CDR3 spans 13 residues. Between the trimmed V and J ends, which lost 3 bases and 6 bases, there was a span of 11 bases. Per the germline V gene, CDR1 is LNHDA and CDR2 is SQIVND (reference sequence). The CDR3 bases are TGTGCCAGTAGTATGGCGTGGGGCGCTGAAGCTTTCTTT. Translation gives CASSMAWGAEAFF.

This clone was detected once. V usage is TRBV3-1 (or the pseudogene TRBV3-2) and J usage is TRBJ2-5, with TRBD1 matching over 12 bases. Judging by the DNA end, TRBJ2-7 fits better; the J call may be wrong. Germline loops: CDR1 LGHDT, CDR2 YNNKEL (reference sequence). CDR3 length equals 14 residues. CDR3 protein: CASSRGQGADEQYF. CDR3 nucleotides: TGTGCCAGCAGCCGGGGACAGGGGGCCGACGAGCAGTACTTC.